This TCR beta chain was sequenced during a study of cytomegalovirus exposure and HLA in healthy donors. Comments on this clone: As yet, its antigen is unknown.

The study's findings and limits: The authors enumerated around 150 TCR beta chains as linked to cytomegalovirus. Later, TCR association rates were found to vary by HLA locus, highest for DRB1 and lowest for HLA-C. Most TCR sequences were uncommon, yet certain public TCRs appeared in many donors. Researchers reported from a later analysis that most CMV-associated TCR beta chains appeared HLA-restricted.

The trim removed 9 bases at V and 4 bases at J, leaving 3 bases unmatched. CDR1 is SEHNR and CDR2 is FQNEAQ in the germline V gene (reference sequence). There are 13 residues in the CDR3. In the PCR, 60 Vbeta and 13 Jbeta primers were used. The protocol was immunoSEQ multiplex PCR, while the TCRdb copy is restricted to in-frame clones and leaves out a portion. The sample includes approximately 190,000 clones, approximately 80% seen only once; the top ten take around 2.1%. The source of this sequence is a woman between 18 and 29 years old in good health and CMV-seropositive. The rearrangement uses TRBV7-9 and TRBJ2-3, with 11 bases that match TRBD2. The sequencing sample was made of PBMCs. The CDR3: CASIAGGADTQYF. DNA for the CDR3: TGTGCCAGTATAGCGGGGGGGGCAGATACGCAGTATTTT.